Listed below are T cell receptor beta chains from one sample, sequenced in a study of blood T cell repertoires in COVID-19. The data were produced by immunoSEQ multiplex PCR, yet TCRdb's version contains in-frame clones alone and is incomplete. Of 140,000 or so clones listed, roughly four fifths are singletons. The sequencing input was PBMCs or T cells enriched from blood (not recorded which). The receptors were gathered from a woman aged 18-29 years who had been exposed to COVID-19. CDR3s include the opening cysteine and the closing phenylalanine or tryptophan. D genes are given only for firm matches. Size tells how often a clone was seen (once, few, many) or the class of an expanded clone, and some rows leave it out.

. TRBJ1-1 . TRBV9 CASSTGQPNTEAFF TGTGCCAGCAGTACTGGACAGCCGAACACTGAAGCTTTCTTT
. TRBJ2-3 . TRBV5-4 CASSQRLGRFGDTQYF TGTGCCAGCAGCCAAAGACTAGGACGGTTTGGGGATACGCAGTATTTT
. TRBJ1-1 . TRBV9 CASSVERADTEAFF TGTGCCAGCAGCGTAGAGAGGGCGGACACTGAAGCTTTCTTT
. TRBJ2-1 . TRBV4-2 CASSQDSELAGYNEQFF TGTGCCAGCAGCCAAGATTCGGAACTAGCAGGTTACAATGAGCAGTTCTTC
TRBD2 TRBJ2-5 . TRBV7-9 CASSDLLAVQETQYF TGTGCCAGCAGCGATCTACTAGCGGTTCAAGAGACCCAGTACTTC
. TRBJ1-2 . TRBV5-1 CASSLGGFGYTF TGCGCCAGCAGCTTGGGCGGCTTTGGCTACACCTTC
. TRBJ2-3 . TRBV27 CASSRTSDADTQYF TGTGCCAGCAGCAGGACTTCGGATGCAGATACGCAGTATTTT
TRBD1 TRBJ1-5 . TRBV6-2/TRBV6-3 CASSKGQGSPMGPQHF TGTGCCAGCAGTAAAGGACAGGGGAGCCCGATGGGGCCCCAGCATTTT
. TRBJ2-7 few TRBV30 CAWARQGGYEQYF TGTGCCTGGGCGAGGCAGGGTGGTTACGAGCAGTACTTC
. TRBJ1-1 . TRBV19 CASSIPGGVNTEAFF TGTGCCAGTAGTATCCCGGGGGGTGTGAACACTGAAGCTTTCTTT
TRBD2 TRBJ2-7 few TRBV5-1 CASSLAWGLASEQYF TGCGCCAGCAGCTTGGCTTGGGGACTAGCTTCCGAGCAGTACTTC
. TRBJ1-6 . TRBV6-5 CASSYTIGGMSPLHF TGTGCCAGCAGTTACACCATCGGGGGGATGTCACCCCTCCACTTT
. TRBJ2-1 . TRBV27 CASSPPTGFAYNEQFF TGTGCCAGCAGTCCCCCAACAGGGTTCGCCTACAATGAGCAGTTCTTC
. TRBJ1-2 . TRBV4-3 CASSQEITDYGYTF TGCGCCAGCAGCCAAGAAATAACAGATTATGGCTACACCTTC
TRBD1 TRBJ1-5 . TRBV11-2 CASSLTTGGGQPQHF TGTGCCAGCAGCTTAACAACAGGGGGAGGGCAGCCCCAGCATTTT
. TRBJ2-1 once TRBV30 CAWSRGLTYNEQFF TGTGCCTGGAGTCGAGGGCTTACCTACAATGAGCAGTTCTTC
. TRBJ2-6 once TRBV25-1 CASSDLREANVLTF TGTGCCAGCAGTGACTTAAGAGAGGCCAACGTCCTGACTTTC
TRBD2 TRBJ2-2 . TRBV28 CASRSGLAVYTGELFF TGTGCCAGCAGAAGCGGACTAGCGGTGTACACCGGGGAGCTGTTTTTT
TRBD1 TRBJ2-7 . TRBV5-1 CASSSATGGPDYEQYF TGCGCCAGCAGCTCGGCGACAGGGGGACCTGACTACGAGCAGTACTTC
TRBD2 TRBJ2-1 . TRBV24-1 CATSDLQGGSYNEQFF TGTGCCACCAGTGATTTGCAAGGCGGGAGTTACAATGAGCAGTTCTTC
TRBD1 TRBJ2-7 . TRBV28 CASRETGTDETYEQYF TGTGCCAGCAGGGAGACCGGGACAGACGAAACCTACGAGCAGTACTTC
TRBD2 TRBJ2-7 . TRBV7-9 CASSFTGTSANEQYF TGTGCCAGCAGCTTCACCGGGACTAGCGCCAACGAGCAGTACTTC
. TRBJ2-1 . TRBV5-1 CASSRAGSNPSYNEQFF TGCGCCAGCAGCAGAGCGGGTTCAAACCCCTCCTACAATGAGCAGTTCTTC
. TRBJ2-2 . TRBV5-1 CASSLLGENTGELFF TGCGCCAGCAGCTTATTAGGGGAGAACACCGGGGAGCTGTTTTTT
TRBD2 TRBJ2-2 . TRBV5-1 CASSTVGLAAGELFF TGCGCCAGCAGCACCGTTGGACTAGCGGCCGGGGAGCTGTTTTTT
. TRBJ2-3 once TRBV7-3 CASSPGTPDTQYF TGTGCCAGCAGCCCCGGGACTCCAGATACGCAGTATTTT
. TRBJ1-5 . TRBV27 CASSLGGGPQPQHF TGTGCCAGCAGTTTAGGTGGGGGCCCACAGCCCCAGCATTTT
. TRBJ2-7 few TRBV7-3 CASSLTGTGSGEQYF TGTGCCAGCAGCTTAACGGGTACAGGGTCTGGGGAGCAGTACTTC
. TRBJ2-7 . TRBV13 CASSLGSSSEQYF TGTGCCAGCAGCTTAGGGAGTTCAAGCGAGCAGTACTTC
. TRBJ2-5 . TRBV11-2 CASSPTDFREPETQYF TGTGCCAGCAGCCCCACGGATTTCCGGGAGCCGGAGACCCAGTACTTC
TRBD2 TRBJ2-7 . TRBV24-1 CATSDPSGRAYEQYF TGTGCCACCAGTGATCCTAGCGGGAGGGCCTACGAGCAGTACTTC
. TRBJ2-7 . TRBV20-1 CSAGTREQYF TGCAGTGCTGGGACTCGCGAGCAGTACTTC
TRBD2 TRBJ2-7 . TRBV7-9 CASSLNRTSGSHEQYF TGTGCCAGCAGCTTAAACAGGACTAGCGGGAGCCACGAGCAGTACTTC
TRBD2 TRBJ2-5 . TRBV13 CASSPRTSGSPQETQYF TGTGCCAGCAGCCCCCGGACTAGCGGGAGTCCCCAAGAGACCCAGTACTTC
. TRBJ2-1 . TRBV27 CASSLLQGTVREQFF TGTGCCAGCAGTTTACTCCAGGGAACAGTTCGCGAGCAGTTCTTC
. TRBJ2-2 . TRBV4-2 CASSHSLTGELFF TGTGCCAGCAGCCACAGTCTCACCGGGGAGCTGTTTTTT
. TRBJ1-1 . TRBV7-2 CASSLGLGHSTEAFF TGTGCCAGCAGCTTAGGTTTGGGACATTCAACTGAAGCTTTCTTT
TRBD1 TRBJ1-1 . TRBV27 CASSTDRVNTEAFF TGTGCCAGCAGTACCGACAGGGTGAACACTGAAGCTTTCTTT
. TRBJ1-1 . TRBV14 CASSQVVFRLSMNTEAFF TGTGCCAGCAGCCAAGTTGTATTCCGACTTAGTATGAACACTGAAGCTTTCTTT
TRBD1 TRBJ1-2 once TRBV5-1 CASSFTRDSGYTF TGCGCCAGCAGCTTCACGAGGGACAGTGGCTACACCTTC
. TRBJ1-5 . TRBV7-9 CASSRDDRPNQPQHF TGTGCCAGCAGCCGAGATGACAGGCCTAATCAGCCCCAGCATTTT
TRBD1 TRBJ1-1 once TRBV12-5 CASGLGYGTGQGNTEAFF TGTGCTAGTGGTTTAGGGTACGGGACAGGGCAGGGGAACACTGAAGCTTTCTTT
TRBD1 TRBJ1-2 . TRBV29-1 CSVDPSGGLWGYTF TGCAGCGTTGATCCTTCAGGGGGGCTATGGGGCTACACCTTC
. TRBJ2-7 . TRBV21-1 CASRQDIF TGTGCCAGCCGTCAGGATATTTTC
. TRBJ1-2 once TRBV10-3 CAIKKQGDYGYTF TGTGCCATCAAGAAACAGGGCGACTATGGCTACACCTTC
. TRBJ1-3 once TRBV15 CATSRDGRNSGNTIYF TGTGCCACCAGCAGAGACGGTCGCAACTCTGGAAACACCATATATTTT
TRBD1 TRBJ1-4 . TRBV2 CASRPGQGREKLFF TGTGCCAGCAGGCCCGGACAGGGACGCGAAAAACTGTTTTTT
TRBD1 TRBJ2-7 . TRBV28 CASSSGQGSSYEQYF TGTGCCAGCAGTTCTGGACAGGGTTCTTCGTACGAGCAGTACTTC
. TRBJ2-3 . TRBV6-5 CASSYRAWGGDTQYF TGTGCCAGCAGTTACAGGGCCTGGGGCGGAGATACGCAGTATTTT
. TRBJ2-6 . TRBV5-1 CASSREGSGSGANVLTF TGCGCCAGCAGTAGAGAGGGTTCCGGGTCTGGGGCCAACGTCCTGACTTTC